This record covers a single T cell receptor (beta chain). The antigen is not known. The germline V gene has CDR1 GTSNPN and CDR2 SVGIG (reference sequence). The CDR3 is 20 amino acids. The V end was cut by 0 bases, the J end by 2 bases, with 25 bases between. Repertoires were sampled repeatedly during chemoradiotherapy. The sample originates from a study of chemoradiotherapy in HPV16-positive cancers. Across the whole study: Functional T-cell assays on a couple of HPV16-positive patients' cells defined candidate HPV-specific clones and common TCR motifs. Broader study findings: HPV-responsive T-cell expansion during chemoradiotherapy was linked to improved recurrence-free survival in HPV16-positive patients. Candidate HPV-specific clones and E7-related TCR motifs grew in tumor during treatment.

The assay was immunoSEQ multiplex PCR, and TCRdb's table has in-frame clones only and misses some. Here the sample spans 1,500 to 2,000 clones, about 76% being singletons. The TCR sequence derives from a human donor with HPV-associated anogenital cancer. The gene calls are TRBV30 and TRBJ2-2, with D possibly being TRBD1 (6 bases). The sample in question was tumor tissue, obtained from a patient who underwent chemoradiotherapy. The CDR3 sequence: CAWSVGTGIRKTQNTGELFF. The CDR3 nucleotides read TGTGCCTGGAGTGTGGGAACAGGGATACGCAAAACCCAAAACACCGGGGAGCTGTTTTTT.